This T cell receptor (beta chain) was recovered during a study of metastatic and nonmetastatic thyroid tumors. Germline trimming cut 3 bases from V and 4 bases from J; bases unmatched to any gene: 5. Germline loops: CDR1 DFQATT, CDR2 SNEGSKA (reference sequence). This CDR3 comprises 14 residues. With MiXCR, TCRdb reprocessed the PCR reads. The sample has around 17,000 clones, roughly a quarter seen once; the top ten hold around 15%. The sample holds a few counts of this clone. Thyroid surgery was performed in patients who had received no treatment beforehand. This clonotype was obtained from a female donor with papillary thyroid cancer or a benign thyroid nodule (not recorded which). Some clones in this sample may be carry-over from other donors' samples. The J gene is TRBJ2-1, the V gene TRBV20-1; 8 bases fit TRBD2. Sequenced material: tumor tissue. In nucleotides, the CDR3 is TGCAGTGCTAGCAAATCTAGCGGGTACAATGAGCAGTTCTTC. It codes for CSASKSSGYNEQFF.